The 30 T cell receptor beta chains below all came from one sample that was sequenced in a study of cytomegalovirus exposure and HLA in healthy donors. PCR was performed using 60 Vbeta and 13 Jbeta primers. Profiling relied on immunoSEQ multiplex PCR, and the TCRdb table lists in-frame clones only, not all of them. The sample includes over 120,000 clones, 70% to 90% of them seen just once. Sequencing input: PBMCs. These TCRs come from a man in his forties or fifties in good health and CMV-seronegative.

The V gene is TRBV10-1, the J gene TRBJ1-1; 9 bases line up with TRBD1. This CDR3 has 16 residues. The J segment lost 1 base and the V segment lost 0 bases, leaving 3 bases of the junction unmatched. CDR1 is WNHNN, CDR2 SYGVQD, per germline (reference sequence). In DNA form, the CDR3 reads TGCGCCAGCAGTGAGTCCGGGACAGGGAAGAACACTGAAGCTTTCTTT. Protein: CASSESGTGKNTEAFF.

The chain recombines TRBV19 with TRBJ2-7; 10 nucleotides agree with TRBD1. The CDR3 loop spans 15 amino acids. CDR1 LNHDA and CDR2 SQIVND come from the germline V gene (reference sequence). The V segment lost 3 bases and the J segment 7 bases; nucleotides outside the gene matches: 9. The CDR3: CASSMQDRGAGEQYF. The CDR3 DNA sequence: TGTGCCAGTAGTATGCAGGACAGGGGGGCCGGGGAGCAGTACTTC.

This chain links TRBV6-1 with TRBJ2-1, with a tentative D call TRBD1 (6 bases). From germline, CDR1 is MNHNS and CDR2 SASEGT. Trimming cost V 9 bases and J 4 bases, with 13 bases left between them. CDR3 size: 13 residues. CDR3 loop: CASGTPAYNEQFF. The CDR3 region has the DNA TGTGCCAGTGGGACACCCGCATACAATGAGCAGTTCTTC.

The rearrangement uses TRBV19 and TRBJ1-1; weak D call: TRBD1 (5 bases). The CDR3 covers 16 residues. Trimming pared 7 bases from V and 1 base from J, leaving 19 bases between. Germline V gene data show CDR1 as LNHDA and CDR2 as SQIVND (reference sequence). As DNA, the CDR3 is TGTGCCAGTACTTTAATCTTGACAGCCTCGAACACTGAAGCTTTCTTT. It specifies CASTLILTASNTEAFF.

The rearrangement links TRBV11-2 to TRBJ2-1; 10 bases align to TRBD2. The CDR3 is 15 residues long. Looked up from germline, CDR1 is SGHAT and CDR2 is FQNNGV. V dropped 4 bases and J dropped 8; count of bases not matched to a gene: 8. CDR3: CASSSASGSYDEQFF. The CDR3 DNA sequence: TGTGCCAGCAGCTCCGCTAGCGGGAGTTACGATGAGCAGTTCTTC. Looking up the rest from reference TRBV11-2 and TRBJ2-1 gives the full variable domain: EAGVAQSPRYKIIEKRQSVAFWCNPISGHATLYWYQQILGQGPKLLIQFQNNGVVDDSQLPKDRFSAERLKGVDSTLKIQPAKLEDSAVYLCASSSASGSYDEQFFGPGTRLTVL.

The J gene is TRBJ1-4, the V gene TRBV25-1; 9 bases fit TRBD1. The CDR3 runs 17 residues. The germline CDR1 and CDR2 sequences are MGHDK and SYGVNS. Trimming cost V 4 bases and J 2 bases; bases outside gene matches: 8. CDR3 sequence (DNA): TGTGCCAGCAGTGTCCCAACAGGGGGCATCACTAATGAAAAACTGTTTTTT. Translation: CASSVPTGGITNEKLFF.

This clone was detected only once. CDR3 in amino acids: CASTIRGRGYTF. CDR3 bases: TGTGCCAGCACCATCAGGGGCCGTGGCTACACCTTC. This chain connects TRBV21-1 to TRBJ1-2; TRBD1 reflects the table's D call only, with no check against the DNA. TRBV21-1 constitutes a pseudogene. The CDR3 length is 12 residues.

The CDR3 protein is CSVAKGHGYTF. The CDR3 DNA reads TGCAGCGTTGCAAAGGGGCATGGCTACACCTTC. The genes are TRBV29-1 and TRBJ1-2; D might be TRBD1 (5 bases). The CDR3 length is 11 residues. CDR1 is SQVTM and CDR2 is ANQGSEA in the germline V gene. Trimming shortened V by 4 bases and J by 6 bases, and 9 bases separated the two germline ends. The complete variable domain, with remaining parts taken from reference TRBV29-1 and TRBJ1-2, reads SAVISQKPSRDICQRGTSLTIQCQVDSQVTMMFWYRQQPGQSLTLIATANQGSEATYESGFVIDKFPISRPNLTFSTLTVSNMSPEDSSIYLCSVAKGHGYTFGSGTRLTVV.

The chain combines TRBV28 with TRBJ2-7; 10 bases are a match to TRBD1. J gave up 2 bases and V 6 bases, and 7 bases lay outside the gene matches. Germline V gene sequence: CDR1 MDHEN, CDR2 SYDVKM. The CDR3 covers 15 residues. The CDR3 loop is CASRKTGTGAYEQYF. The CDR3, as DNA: TGTGCCAGCAGAAAGACCGGGACAGGGGCCTACGAGCAGTACTTC.

In DNA form, the CDR3 reads TGTGCCTGGAGTGTGGGACATACGACTGAAGCTTTCTTT. This encodes CAWSVGHTTEAFF. The V gene is TRBV30, the J gene TRBJ1-1, with D perhaps matching TRBD1 (6 bases). CDR3 length: 13 amino acids. V lost 0 bases to trimming and J lost 5 bases, with 10 bases between them. CDR1 is GTSNPN and CDR2 is SVGIG in the germline V gene (reference sequence).

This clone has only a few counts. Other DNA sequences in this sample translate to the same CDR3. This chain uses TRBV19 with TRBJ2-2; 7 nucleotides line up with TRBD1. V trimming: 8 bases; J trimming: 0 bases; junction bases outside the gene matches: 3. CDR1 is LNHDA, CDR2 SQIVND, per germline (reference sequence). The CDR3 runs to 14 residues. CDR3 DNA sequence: TGTGCCAGTCGGGACAGAACGAACACCGGGGAGCTGTTTTTT. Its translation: CASRDRTNTGELFF.

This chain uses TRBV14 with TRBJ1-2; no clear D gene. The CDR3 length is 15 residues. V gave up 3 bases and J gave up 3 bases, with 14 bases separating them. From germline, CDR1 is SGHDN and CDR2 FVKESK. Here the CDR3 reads CASSHPGSGYYGYTF. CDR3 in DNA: TGTGCCAGCAGCCATCCGGGATCGGGCTACTATGGCTACACCTTC.

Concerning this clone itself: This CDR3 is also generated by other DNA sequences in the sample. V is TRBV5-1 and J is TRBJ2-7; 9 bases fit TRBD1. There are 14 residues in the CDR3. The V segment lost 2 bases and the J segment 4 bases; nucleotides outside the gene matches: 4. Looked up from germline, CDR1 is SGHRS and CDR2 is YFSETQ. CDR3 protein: CASSFGTGSYEQYF. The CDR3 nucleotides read TGCGCCAGCAGCTTCGGGACAGGGAGTTACGAGCAGTACTTC.

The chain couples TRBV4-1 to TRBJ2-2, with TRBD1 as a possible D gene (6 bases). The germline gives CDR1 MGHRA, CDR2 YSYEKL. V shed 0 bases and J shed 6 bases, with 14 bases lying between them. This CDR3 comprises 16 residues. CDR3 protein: CASSQDPYRDAGELFF. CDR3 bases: TGCGCCAGCAGCCAAGATCCCTACAGGGACGCCGGGGAGCTGTTTTTT.

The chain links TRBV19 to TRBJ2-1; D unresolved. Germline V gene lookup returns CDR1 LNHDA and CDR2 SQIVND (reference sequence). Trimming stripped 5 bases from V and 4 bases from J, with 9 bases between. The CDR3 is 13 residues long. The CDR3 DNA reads TGTGCCAGTAGTGACACTCGATACAATGAGCAGTTCTTC. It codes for CASSDTRYNEQFF. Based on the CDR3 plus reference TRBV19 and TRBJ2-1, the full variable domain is DGGITQSPKYLFRKEGQNVTLSCEQNLNHDAMYWYRQDPGQGLRLIYYSQIVNDFQKGDIAEGYSVSREKKESFPLTVTSAQKNPTAFYLCASSDTRYNEQFFGPGTRLTVL.

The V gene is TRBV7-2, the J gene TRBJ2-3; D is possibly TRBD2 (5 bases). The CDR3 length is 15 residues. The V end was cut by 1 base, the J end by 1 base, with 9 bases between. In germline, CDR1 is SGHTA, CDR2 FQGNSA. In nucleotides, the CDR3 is TGTGCCAGCAGCTTAGTGAGCGGTCGCACAGATACGCAGTATTTT. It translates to CASSLVSGRTDTQYF.

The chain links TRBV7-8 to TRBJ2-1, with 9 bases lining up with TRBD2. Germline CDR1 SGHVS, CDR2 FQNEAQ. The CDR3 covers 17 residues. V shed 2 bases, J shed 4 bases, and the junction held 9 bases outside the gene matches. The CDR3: CASSLSPAGGAYNEQFF. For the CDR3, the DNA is TGTGCCAGCAGCTTATCCCCTGCGGGAGGGGCTTACAATGAGCAGTTCTTC.

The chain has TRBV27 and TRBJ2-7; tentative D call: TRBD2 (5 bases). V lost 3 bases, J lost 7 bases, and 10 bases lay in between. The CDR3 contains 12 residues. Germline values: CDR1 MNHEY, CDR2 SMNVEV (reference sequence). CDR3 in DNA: TGTGCCAGCAGTTTGTTAGGGAGTGAGCAGTACTTC. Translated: CASSLLGSEQYF.

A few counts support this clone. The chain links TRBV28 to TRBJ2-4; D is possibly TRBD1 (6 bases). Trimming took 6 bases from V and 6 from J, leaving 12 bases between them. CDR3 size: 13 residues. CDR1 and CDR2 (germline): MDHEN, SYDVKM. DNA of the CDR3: TGTGCCAGCAGCAGGGGCCAAATAAACATTCAGTACTTC. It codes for CASSRGQINIQYF.

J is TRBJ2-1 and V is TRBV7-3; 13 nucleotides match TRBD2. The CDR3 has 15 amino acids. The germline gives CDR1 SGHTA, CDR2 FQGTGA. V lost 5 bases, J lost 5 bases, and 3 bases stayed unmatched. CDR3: CASSLGLAGDNEQFF. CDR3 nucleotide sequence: TGTGCCAGCAGCCTTGGACTAGCGGGAGACAATGAGCAGTTCTTC.

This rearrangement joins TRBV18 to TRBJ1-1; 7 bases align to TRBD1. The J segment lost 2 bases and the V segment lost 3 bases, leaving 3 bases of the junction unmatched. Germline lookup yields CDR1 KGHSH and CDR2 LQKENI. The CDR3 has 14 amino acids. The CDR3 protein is CASSPGTENTEAFF. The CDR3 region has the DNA TGTGCCAGCTCACCCGGGACAGAAAACACTGAAGCTTTCTTT.

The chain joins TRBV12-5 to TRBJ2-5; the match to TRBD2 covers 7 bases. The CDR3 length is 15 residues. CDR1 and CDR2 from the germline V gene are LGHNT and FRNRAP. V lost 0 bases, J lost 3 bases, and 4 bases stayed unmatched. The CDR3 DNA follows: TGTGCTAGTGGTTTGGTTCGCAGCGGGAAAGAGACCCAGTACTTC. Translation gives CASGLVRSGKETQYF.

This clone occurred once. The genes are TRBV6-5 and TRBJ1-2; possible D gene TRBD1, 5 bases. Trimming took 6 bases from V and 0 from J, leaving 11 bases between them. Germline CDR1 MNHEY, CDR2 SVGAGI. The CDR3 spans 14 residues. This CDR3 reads CASSLAGPNYGYTF. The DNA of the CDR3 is TGTGCCAGCAGCTTAGCAGGGCCTAACTATGGCTACACCTTC.

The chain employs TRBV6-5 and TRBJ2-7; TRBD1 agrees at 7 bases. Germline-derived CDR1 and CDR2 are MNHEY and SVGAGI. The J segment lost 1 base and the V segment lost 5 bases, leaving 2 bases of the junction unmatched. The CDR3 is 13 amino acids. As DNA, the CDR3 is TGTGCCAGCAGTCGGGACAGATCCTACGAGCAGTACTTC. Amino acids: CASSRDRSYEQYF.

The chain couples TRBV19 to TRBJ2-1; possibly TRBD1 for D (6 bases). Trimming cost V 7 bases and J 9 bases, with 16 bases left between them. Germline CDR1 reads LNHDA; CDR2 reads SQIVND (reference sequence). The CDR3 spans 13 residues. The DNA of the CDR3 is TGTGCCAGTACCACTAATCTACAGGGTGAGCAGTTCTTC. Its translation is CASTTNLQGEQFF.

DNA of the CDR3: TGTGCCAGCAGTGAAAGAGCAATCTCTGGAAACACCATATATTTT. Its protein product is CASSERAISGNTIYF. J is TRBJ1-3 and V is TRBV6-1; D is ambiguous. The V and J ends lost 2 bases and 0 bases respectively, with 8 bases between them. CDR3 size: 15 residues. Germline values: CDR1 MNHNS, CDR2 SASEGT.

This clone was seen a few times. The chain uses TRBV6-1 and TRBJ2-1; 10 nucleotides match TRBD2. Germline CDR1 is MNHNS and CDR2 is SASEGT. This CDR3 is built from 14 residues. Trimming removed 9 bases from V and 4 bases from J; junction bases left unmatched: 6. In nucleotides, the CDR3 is TGTGCCAGTATTACTAGCGGGGCTTACAATGAGCAGTTCTTC. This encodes CASITSGAYNEQFF.

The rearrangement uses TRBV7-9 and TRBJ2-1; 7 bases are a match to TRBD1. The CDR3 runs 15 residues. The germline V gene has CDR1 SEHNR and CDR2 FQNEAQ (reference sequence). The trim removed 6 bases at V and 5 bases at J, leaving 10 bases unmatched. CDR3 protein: CASRFAQGLDNEQFF. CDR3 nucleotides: TGTGCCAGCAGGTTCGCACAGGGGCTCGACAATGAGCAGTTCTTC.

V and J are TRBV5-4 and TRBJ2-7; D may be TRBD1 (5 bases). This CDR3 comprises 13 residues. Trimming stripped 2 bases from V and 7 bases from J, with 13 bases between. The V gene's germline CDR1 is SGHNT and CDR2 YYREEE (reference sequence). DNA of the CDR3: TGTGCCAGCAGCTTACAGGACCTCCGGGAGCAGTACTTC. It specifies CASSLQDLREQYF.

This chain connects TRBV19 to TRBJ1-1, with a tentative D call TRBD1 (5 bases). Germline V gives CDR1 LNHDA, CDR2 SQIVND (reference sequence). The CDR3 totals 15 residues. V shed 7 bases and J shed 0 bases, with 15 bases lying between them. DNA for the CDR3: TGTGCCAGTACCCTTTGGACGGGGGTGAACACTGAAGCTTTCTTT. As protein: CASTLWTGVNTEAFF. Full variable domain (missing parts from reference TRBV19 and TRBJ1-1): DGGITQSPKYLFRKEGQNVTLSCEQNLNHDAMYWYRQDPGQGLRLIYYSQIVNDFQKGDIAEGYSVSREKKESFPLTVTSAQKNPTAFYLCASTLWTGVNTEAFFGQGTRLTVV.